This T cell receptor (beta chain) was captured in a study of blood T cell repertoires in COVID-19. The CDR3 is made up of 16 amino acids. Looked up from germline, CDR1 is MNHEY and CDR2 is SMNVEV (reference sequence). J lost 6 bases, V lost 7 bases, and 7 bases had no gene match. Libraries were prepared by immunoSEQ multiplex PCR; TCRdb keeps only in-frame clonotypes and omits some of them. The sample lists about 200,000 clones; approximately 82% were seen once. The gene calls are TRBV27 and TRBJ2-2; TRBD2 matches 14 bases. Source material: PBMCs or T cells enriched from blood (not recorded which). This clonotype was obtained from an older woman with acute COVID-19. The CDR3 is CASNRLAGGPPGELFF. The DNA for the CDR3 is TGTGCCAGCAACCGACTAGCGGGGGGGCCGCCCGGGGAGCTGTTTTTT.